This T cell receptor beta chain was obtained from a study of blood T cell repertoires in COVID-19. About the study: COVID-19 samples, acute and convalescent, were from the United States, Italy and Spain.

V lost 2 bases and J lost 16, with 15 bases in between. Germline lookup yields CDR1 MNHEY and CDR2 SVGEGT. The length of the CDR3 is 12 residues. This table comes from immunoSEQ multiplex PCR, and its TCRdb copy is limited to in-frame clones, with some not included. The sample records a few hundred thousand clones, 80% to 90% being singletons. Participants' reported clinical history set cohort assignment. The clonotype was recovered from a middle-aged woman with acute COVID-19. The rearrangement uses TRBV6-2 or TRBV6-3 and TRBJ1-5, with a weak D call TRBD1 (6 bases). Sequencing was carried out using PBMCs or T cells enriched from blood (not recorded which). The CDR3 DNA follows: TGTGCCAGCAGTTACGGCAGGGGAAAAGGACATTTT. Translated: CASSYGRGKGHF.